This is a list of T cell receptor beta chains from one sample in a study of blood T cells in healthy people across ages. One entry per CDR3 protein results from TCRdb running MiXCR on the 5' RACE reads. In the table there are under 2,000,000 distinct CDR3 sequences, 49% of which are singletons. Sequencing was done on a sample of blood. The receptors come from a woman in her thirties or forties in good health. The CDR3 runs from the conserved cysteine through the conserved F or W. Fields, in order: J gene, V gene, clone size, D gene, CDR3 length, CDR3 DNA, CDR3 protein. A D gene is named only where the DNA matches it firmly. Where a row states a size, it is once, few, many or the class of an expanded clone; other rows omit it.

>TRBJ1-5|TRBV6-1|NA|NA|15
TGTGCCAGCAGTTCCCGGTCGGGGCTAAATCAGCCCCAGCATTTT
CASSSRSGLNQPQHF
>TRBJ1-5|TRBV27|NA|NA|14
TGTGCCAGCAGTACCGACAAGGGTACTCAGCCCCAGCATTTT
CASSTDKGTQPQHF
>TRBJ2-1|TRBV20-1|NA|TRBD1|17
TGCAGTGCTAGTGAGGGGACAGGTAAACCCTCCTACAATGAGCAGTTCTTC
CSASEGTGKPSYNEQFF
>TRBJ2-1|TRBV7-2|NA|TRBD2|16
TGTGCCAGCAGCCCCACCCTGGCGGGGGTGATCAATGAGCAGTTCTTC
CASSPTLAGVINEQFF
>TRBJ1-6|TRBV7-9|once|NA|17
TGTGCCAGCAGCTTAGGCGGGGGGGTCCGACCGAATTCACCCCTCCACTTT
CASSLGGGVRPNSPLHF
>TRBJ2-2|TRBV4-3|NA|NA|15
TGCGCCAGCAGCCAAGTTGCGACTGGGAGCGGGGAGCTGTTTTTT
CASSQVATGSGELFF
>TRBJ1-2|TRBV5-8|NA|NA|15
TGTGCCAGCACGGGGTTCCCGGCGGCAGCATATGGCTACACCTTC
CASTGFPAAAYGYTF
>TRBJ2-3|TRBV28|NA|NA|13
TGTGCCACCGGGACAACTACTCCAGATACGCAGTATTTT
CATGTTTPDTQYF
>TRBJ2-1|TRBV9|once|NA|13
TGTACCAGCAGCTTTAGCGGCTACAATGAGCAGTTCTTC
CTSSFSGYNEQFF
>TRBJ2-7|TRBV2|few|NA|13
TGTGCCAGCAGTGGGCCAGGGGAAGGCGAGCAGTACTTC
CASSGPGEGEQYF
>TRBJ2-3|TRBV12-3/TRBV12-4|NA|TRBD2|17
TGTGCCAGCAGTTCCGACCGACTAGCGGGCCTCACAGATACGCAGTATTTT
CASSSDRLAGLTDTQYF
>TRBJ1-2|TRBV25-1|NA|NA|14
TGTGCCAGCAGTCGAGGAGGATATAACTATGGCTACACCTTC
CASSRGGYNYGYTF
>TRBJ1-2|TRBV24-1|NA|TRBD1|13
TGTGCCACACGGGACAGCAACTACTATGGCTACACCTTC
CATRDSNYYGYTF
>TRBJ2-1|TRBV2|NA|NA|16
TGTGCCAGCAGCGATCCCCCTCGGGGGTCCCACAATGAGCAGTTCTTC
CASSDPPRGSHNEQFF
>TRBJ1-4|TRBV7-2|NA|NA|14
TGTGCCAGCAGCCAGGACAGTTCTAATGAAAAACTGTTTTTT
CASSQDSSNEKLFF
>TRBJ2-7|TRBV5-1|few|TRBD1|16
TGCGCCAGCAGCCTAGACGGACAGGGGTACGGCTACGAGCAGTACTTC
CASSLDGQGYGYEQYF
>TRBJ2-1|TRBV6-6|few|NA|14
TGTGCCAGCAGTGACGAGTCTGGAATCTATGAGCAGTTCTTC
CASSDESGIYEQFF
>TRBJ2-1|TRBV20-1|NA|TRBD2|13
TGCAGTGCTAGCGGGGGGGCCGGCGATGAGCAGTTCTTC
CSASGGAGDEQFF
>TRBJ1-2|TRBV29-1|NA|TRBD1|13
TGCAGCGCCCGACAGGGGTCGATCTATGGCTACACCTTC
CSARQGSIYGYTF
>TRBJ2-5|TRBV7-2|NA|TRBD2|17
TGTGCCAGCAGACCGACTAGCCTATCCTACTCCTACAATGAGCAGTACTTC
CASRPTSLSYSYNEQYF
>TRBJ2-1|TRBV11-3|NA|TRBD1|15
TGTGCCAGCAGCTTACGACAGGGGGCTTTTAATGAGCAGTTCTTC
CASSLRQGAFNEQFF
>TRBJ2-4|TRBV20-1|NA|NA|14
TGCAGTGCGAGTAGATATAGTGAATTGAACATTCAGTACTTC
CSASRYSELNIQYF
>TRBJ2-4|TRBV10-3|NA|NA|14
TGTGCCATCAGTGATAGGGCAGCCAAAAACATTCAGTACTTC
CAISDRAAKNIQYF
>TRBJ1-6|TRBV20-1|NA|NA|13
TGCAGTGTCGGGGACAACGCAAATTCACCCCTCCACTTT
CSVGDNANSPLHF
>TRBJ1-2|TRBV27|NA|NA|15
TGTGCCAGCAGTTCCGGGACAAACTCCAACTATGGCTACACCTTC
CASSSGTNSNYGYTF
>TRBJ2-5|TRBV4-1|NA|NA|15
TGCGCCAGCAGCCAAGCTCCCGGACGGCAAGAGACCCAGTACTTC
CASSQAPGRQETQYF
>TRBJ2-1|TRBV5-1|NA|NA|14
TGCGCCGGCAGCTTCGGGGACCGCCACAATGAGCAGTTCTTC
CAGSFGDRHNEQFF
>TRBJ2-1|TRBV7-2|NA|TRBD2|16
TGTGCCAGCAGCCTAGGGCTGACTAGCGGGAGGAATGAGCAGTTCTTC
CASSLGLTSGRNEQFF
>TRBJ2-2|TRBV5-1|NA|NA|15
TGCGCCAGCAGCTTGGGGACAACGGACACCGGGGAGCTGTTTTTT
CASSLGTTDTGELFF
>TRBJ1-3|TRBV6-6|few|TRBD1|15
TGTGCCAGCAGCGGACAGGCCAGCTCTGGAAACACCATATATTTT
CASSGQASSGNTIYF
>TRBJ2-3|TRBV4-3|few|TRBD2|16
TGCGCCAGCAGCAAACTCTTAGCGGGGAGCACAGATACGCAGTATTTT
CASSKLLAGSTDTQYF
>TRBJ2-1|TRBV5-1|many|NA|12
TGTGCCAGCAGTTTAAGGAGGAATGAGCAGTTCTTC
CASSLRRNEQFF
>TRBJ1-4|TRBV4-3|few|NA|15
TGCGCCAGCAGCCAAGAGGCCGGGAGGGGTGAAAAACTGTTTTTT
CASSQEAGRGEKLFF
>TRBJ2-1|TRBV20-1|NA|TRBD2|14
TGCAGTGCGCCGCTAGCGGGGGGGAGCGATGAGCAGTTCTTC
CSAPLAGGSDEQFF
>TRBJ2-7|TRBV6-5|few|TRBD2|15
TGTGCCAGCAGTAAAATAGCGGGGGGGTCCTACGAGCAGTACTTC
CASSKIAGGSYEQYF
>TRBJ1-6|TRBV7-2|NA|NA|15
TGTGCCAGCAGCCCAGGGCGGGTTTCTAATTCACCCCTCCACTTT
CASSPGRVSNSPLHF
>TRBJ1-6|TRBV28|NA|NA|14
TGTGCCAGTGCGGGGGGCCCTCGTGATTCACCCCTCCACTTT
CASAGGPRDSPLHF
>TRBJ2-4|TRBV5-1|NA|NA|14
TGCGCCAGCAGTCCCAGGGTCGGCCAAAACATTCAGTACTTC
CASSPRVGQNIQYF
>TRBJ1-4|TRBV5-1|NA|TRBD1|14
TGCGCCAGCAGCACCGGACAGGGAAGGGAAAAACTGTTTTTT
CASSTGQGREKLFF
>TRBJ2-1|TRBV20-1|NA|TRBD2|12
TGCAGAAGCGGGGGGGACCTCAATGAGCAGTTCTTC
CRSGGDLNEQFF
>TRBJ2-3|TRBV6-1|few|NA|13
TGTGCCAGCAGTGAGGACAGAACAGATACGCAGTATTTT
CASSEDRTDTQYF
>TRBJ2-7|TRBV20-1|few|NA|13
TGCAGTGCTAGAAAGACAGTCTCCTACGAGCAGTACTTC
CSARKTVSYEQYF
>TRBJ1-2|TRBV18|NA|NA|14
TGTGCCAGCTCACCCACCGAACAGGGAGATGGCTACACCTTC
CASSPTEQGDGYTF
>TRBJ2-1|TRBV29-1|once|TRBD1|14
TGCAGCGCGAGAGACAGGGGGAACTACAATGAGCAGTTCTTC
CSARDRGNYNEQFF
>TRBJ1-1|TRBV7-2|many|TRBD1|16
TGTGCCAGCAGCCTCAGGGGGGGTTCCTCGAACACTGAAGCTTTCTTT
CASSLRGGSSNTEAFF
>TRBJ1-6|TRBV3-1|few|TRBD1|15
TGTGCCAGCAGCCAAGCTGACAGGGGAAATTCACCCCTCCACTTT
CASSQADRGNSPLHF
>TRBJ2-7|TRBV12-3/TRBV12-4|NA|NA|16
TGTGCCAGCAGTTGGGATAATGGCTCTGGGTCCTACGAGCAGTACTTC
CASSWDNGSGSYEQYF
>TRBJ1-4|TRBV20-1|NA|NA|14
TGCAGTGCTCCACGCCAGATCGGGGGCGAAAAACTGTTTTTT
CSAPRQIGGEKLFF
>TRBJ2-2|TRBV27|NA|NA|12
TGTGCCAGCAGTTTTCCTTCCGGGGAGCTGTTTTTT
CASSFPSGELFF
>TRBJ2-3|TRBV7-2|NA|TRBD2|15
TGTGCCAGCAGCCTCGCTAGCGGGGGTAAAGATACGCAGTATTTT
CASSLASGGKDTQYF
>TRBJ1-2|TRBV7-9|few|NA|11
TGTGCCAGCAGCTCCACGGATGGCTACACCTTC
CASSSTDGYTF
>TRBJ2-1|TRBV12-3/TRBV12-4|NA|NA|12
TGTGCCAGCAGCCGATCGACAGAAAAGCAGTTCTTC
CASSRSTEKQFF
>TRBJ1-5|TRBV6-2/TRBV6-3|once|TRBD1|15
TGTGCCAGCAGCTTTCGGACAGGGGCTATTCAGCCCCAGCATTTT
CASSFRTGAIQPQHF
>TRBJ2-1|TRBV5-6|few|TRBD1|17
TGTGCCAGCAGCTTGGGACAGGGGGTCAGCTCCTACAATGAGCAGTTCTTC
CASSLGQGVSSYNEQFF
>TRBJ2-1|TRBV9|NA|TRBD2|15
TGTGCCAGCAGTGCTGGTGCGGGGGGGTACAATGAGCAGTTCTTC
CASSAGAGGYNEQFF
>TRBJ1-1|TRBV29-1|few|NA|13
TGCAGCACTTCGGGGTCTCTGAACACTGAAGCTTTCTTT
CSTSGSLNTEAFF
>TRBJ2-3|TRBV12-3/TRBV12-4|NA|TRBD2|19
TGTGCCAGCAGTCTCGGACTAGCGGGGGTACATCTTCGCACAGATACGCAGTATTTT
CASSLGLAGVHLRTDTQYF
>TRBJ2-7|TRBV27|few|TRBD1|14
TGTGCCAGCAATCCCGGGACAGGAATCTACGAGCAGTACTTC
CASNPGTGIYEQYF
>TRBJ2-6|TRBV6-2/TRBV6-3|NA|NA|13
TGTGCCAGCCGTGGACAGCCTGCCAACGTCCTGACTTTC
CASRGQPANVLTF